This TCR beta chain was captured in a study of T cell changes during pregnancy in multiple sclerosis. TCRdb keeps only in-frame clones here, not all; method: immunoSEQ multiplex PCR. Among 30,000 to 40,000 clones listed, approximately 93% were seen once. Germline V gene data show CDR1 as SQVTM and CDR2 as ANQGSEA. CDR3 length: 11 residues. The ends lost 6 bases at V and 7 bases at J; junction bases unmatched: 3. The sample here was CD8+ T cells from peripheral blood mononuclear cells, taken in the third trimester of pregnancy. The source of this sequence is a female donor with multiple sclerosis, enrolled in a pregnancy study. This chain joins TRBV29-1 and TRBJ2-7; TRBD1 matches 10 bases. CDR3 nucleotide sequence: TGCAGCGTCGACAGGGGGCGAGAGCAGTACTTC. Amino acids: CSVDRGREQYF.